This T cell receptor (beta chain) was sequenced for a study of CD8 T cells in Susac syndrome. Across the study: Blood was drawn from Susac syndrome patients while they were therapy-naive, on corticosteroids, or on intravenous immunoglobulin alone. Overall study results and limits: In total CD8+ repertoires, more than 15 Susac-specific public clones were found, and CD8+ TEMRA repertoires had roughly five.

Remarks on this clonotype: The antigen remains unidentified.

Germline loops: CDR1 LNHDA, CDR2 SQIVND (reference sequence). This CDR3 spans 13 amino acids. V gave up 1 base and J gave up 7 bases, with 10 bases separating them. It was with random hexamers that 0.5 to 1 ug RNA was reverse transcribed. TCRdb reanalysed the immunoSEQ multiplex PCR reads using MiXCR and keeps one entry per CDR3 protein. The sample lists about 76,000 distinct CDR3 sequences, roughly 92% occurring once. V gene TRBV19 combines with J gene TRBJ1-1; D is uncertain. The sequence was obtained from a human donor with Susac syndrome. Sequenced material: CD8+ T cells from PBMCs. CDR3 residues: CASSIVRAGEAFF. CDR3 bases: TGTGCCAGTAGTATAGTTCGGGCAGGTGAAGCTTTCTTT.